Below are 13 T cell receptor beta chains sequenced from a single sample in a study of T cell responses to AZD1222 COVID-19 vaccine. The method was immunoSEQ multiplex PCR; TCRdb's version includes in-frame clones alone and lacks a portion of them. This table has 90,000 to 140,000 clones, 82% appearing once. The specimen was peripheral blood, collected on day 0 of AZD1222 vaccination. These receptors were taken from an adult in good health.

V usage is TRBV4-2 and J usage is TRBJ1-1; 7 bases line up with TRBD1. The length of the CDR3 is 15 residues. In germline, CDR1 is LGHNA, CDR2 YNFKEQ. The J segment lost 4 bases and the V segment lost 4 bases, leaving 9 bases of the junction unmatched. CDR3 nucleotide sequence: TGTGCCAGCAGCCGGGAGACAGGGCGCGTCACTGAAGCTTTCTTT. Amino acids: CASSRETGRVTEAFF.

The J gene is TRBJ2-7, the V gene TRBV5-6; D is possibly TRBD1 (6 bases). Trimming left V 5 bases short and J 2 bases short, with 11 bases between. Germline V gene data show CDR1 as SGHDT and CDR2 as YYEEEE. The CDR3 is 13 residues long. The DNA of the CDR3 is TGTGCCAGCAGTTCCGACAGGACCTACGAGCAGTACTTC. Protein product: CASSSDRTYEQYF.

The genes are TRBV25-1 and TRBJ2-3, with 10 bases that match TRBD2. The germline CDR1 and CDR2 sequences are MGHDK and SYGVNS. The CDR3 length is 17 residues. V shed 5 bases, J shed 1 base, and the junction held 9 bases outside the gene matches. Here the CDR3 reads CASSPLAGERGTDTQYF. CDR3 coding DNA: TGTGCCAGCAGTCCCCTAGCGGGGGAGAGGGGCACAGATACGCAGTATTTT.

CDR3 amino acids: CSVKAGLAGGRDTQYF. The CDR3 region has the DNA TGCAGCGTTAAAGCCGGACTAGCGGGGGGGAGAGATACGCAGTATTTT. The chain uses TRBV29-1 and TRBJ2-3, with 15 nucleotides matching TRBD2. Looked up from germline, CDR1 is SQVTM and CDR2 is ANQGSEA. V shed 5 bases, J shed 5 bases, and the junction held 8 bases outside the gene matches. The CDR3 has 16 amino acids.

The J gene is TRBJ1-2, the V gene TRBV4-1; no reliable D call. The V gene's germline CDR1 is MGHRA and CDR2 YSYEKL. V was pared by 1 base and J by 5 bases, with 20 bases between. The CDR3 loop spans 17 amino acids. The CDR3 region has the DNA TGCGCCAGCAGCCAAGTCCGCTTCCGGGCTCCACCTTATGGCTACACCTTC. This codes for CASSQVRFRAPPYGYTF.

The chain has TRBV5-6 and TRBJ1-3; D remains unclear. Between the trimmed V and J ends, which lost 0 bases and 2 bases, there was a span of 6 bases. The CDR3 loop spans 14 amino acids. Germline V CDR1 and CDR2: SGHDT, YYEEEE. CDR3 protein: CASSLVVAGNTIYF. CDR3 DNA sequence: TGTGCCAGCAGCTTGGTGGTAGCTGGAAACACCATATATTTT.

The CDR3 loop reads CASSSPGNQPQHF. CDR3 coding DNA: TGTGCCAGCAGTTCCCCAGGGAATCAGCCCCAGCATTTT. V usage is TRBV6-2 or TRBV6-3 and J usage is TRBJ1-5; D is perhaps TRBD1 (5 bases). Germline-derived CDR1 and CDR2 are MNHEY and SVGEGT. The CDR3 is 13 amino acids. Deletions cut 4 bases from V and 4 bases from J, with 8 bases between.

The chain has TRBV4-2 and TRBJ2-2; D not certain. The CDR3 totals 13 residues. In germline, CDR1 is LGHNA, CDR2 YNFKEQ. V was trimmed by 5 bases and J by 6 bases, leaving 10 bases between them. The CDR3 sequence is CASSSNRAGELFF. In DNA, the CDR3 is TGTGCCAGCAGCTCCAACCGAGCCGGGGAGCTGTTTTTT.

V is TRBV7-2 and J is TRBJ1-2; TRBD1 agrees at 9 bases. Germline lookup yields CDR1 SGHTA and CDR2 FQGNSA. The length of the CDR3 is 16 residues. The V segment lost 1 base and the J segment 1 base; nucleotides outside the gene matches: 4. The CDR3 loop reads CASSLEGQGGNYGYTF. Written as DNA, the CDR3 is TGTGCCAGCAGCTTAGAGGGACAGGGAGGTAACTATGGCTACACCTTC. The variable domain in full, completed from reference TRBV7-2 and TRBJ1-2, reads GAGVSQSPSNKVTEKGKDVELRCDPISGHTALYWYRQSLGQGLEFLIYFQGNSAPDKSGLPSDRFSAERTGGSVSTLTIQRTQQEDSAVYLCASSLEGQGGNYGYTFGSGTRLTVV.

V is TRBV11-3 and J is TRBJ1-1; D ambiguous. The germline V and J ends were trimmed by 1 base and 5 bases, with 8 bases remaining between them. The CDR3 is 13 amino acids. Germline V gene data show CDR1 as SGHNT and CDR2 as YENEEA. The CDR3 DNA is TGTGCCAGCAGCTTAGGGGGAGAGACTGAAGCTTTCTTT. Amino acids: CASSLGGETEAFF.

Concerning this clone: The same CDR3 arises from other DNA sequences in this sample as well. This chain uses TRBV6-2 or TRBV6-3 with TRBJ1-3; TRBD1 is a possible D gene (5 bases). This CDR3 has 16 amino acids. With 4 bases removed from V and 2 bases from J, the gap between germline ends came to 15 bases. CDR1 and CDR2 from the germline V gene are MNHEY and SVGEGT. CDR3 bases: TGTGCCAGCAGTTCTTTCGGGACCGGTCCTGGAAACACCATATATTTT. It is translated as CASSSFGTGPGNTIYF.

The V and J genes are TRBV19 and TRBJ2-7, with 8 bases fitting TRBD2. The CDR3 loop spans 13 amino acids. V gave up 3 bases and J gave up 6 bases; unmatched junction bases: 4. Germline-derived CDR1 and CDR2 are LNHDA and SQIVND (reference sequence). The CDR3 reads CASSISGVGEQYF. CDR3 in DNA: TGTGCCAGTAGTATTAGCGGGGTGGGCGAGCAGTACTTC.

The chain recombines TRBV6-5 with TRBJ2-2; D may correspond to TRBD1 or TRBD2 (5 bases each). The V and J ends lost 8 bases and 8 bases respectively, with 15 bases between them. Germline-derived CDR1 and CDR2 are MNHEY and SVGAGI. The CDR3 runs to 13 residues. CDR3 nucleotide sequence: TGTGCCAGCTCCGGGGACGGCTGGGGGGAGCTGTTTTTT. Its protein product is CASSGDGWGELFF.